The 10 T cell receptor beta chains in this list originate from one sample, sequenced in a study of CD8 T cells in ankylosing spondylitis. Study-wide results and limits: Roughly 8 highly homologous variants formed a TCR beta motif that appeared characteristic of ankylosing spondylitis blood.

MiXCR, applied by TCRdb to the 5' RACE reads, yields one record per CDR3 protein. There are 100,000 to 150,000 distinct CDR3 sequences in the sample; roughly 18% occur only once, and approximately 33% lies in the top ten. Antigen specificity for these receptors is unknown. Specimen: blood, either unsorted or a sorted T cell fraction (not recorded which). The source of these receptors is a male donor with ankylosing spondylitis.

This clonotype occurred a few times. This rearrangement joins TRBV27 to TRBJ2-1; 9 nucleotides line up with TRBD2. Per germline, CDR1 MNHEY and CDR2 SMNVEV (reference sequence). The CDR3 runs to 10 residues. Trimming at V came to 10 bases and at J to 15 bases, leaving 7 bases not matched to a gene. This CDR3 is CATKREEVFF. CDR3 nucleotide sequence: TGTGCCACCAAGCGGGAGGAAGTGTTCTTC.

This clonotype came up many times. This chain joins TRBV12-3 or TRBV12-4 and TRBJ2-7; a possible D gene is TRBD2 (6 bases). There are 14 residues in the CDR3. V lost 4 bases and J 1 base, leaving 11 bases between the germline ends. The CDR3 loop is CASSWRAGSYEQYF. DNA for the CDR3: TGTGCCAGCAGTTGGCGGGCGGGGTCCTACGAGCAGTACTTC.

The chain joins TRBV18 to TRBJ2-7; 11 nucleotides line up with TRBD2. The germline V gene encodes CDR1 KGHSH and CDR2 LQKENI. V was clipped by 3 bases and J by 1 base; unmatched bases: 5. There are 16 residues in the CDR3. The DNA of the CDR3 is TGTGCCAGCTCACCTGACGGGACTAGCGGATCCTACGAGCAGTACTTC. Amino acids: CASSPDGTSGSYEQYF.

The table lists this clonotype with a few counts. This chain uses TRBV2 with TRBJ1-4; possible D gene TRBD1, 5 bases. CDR3 length: 14 amino acids. V was trimmed by 1 base and J by 5 bases, leaving 8 bases between them. Germline lookup yields CDR1 SNHLY and CDR2 FYNNEI. CDR3 nucleotide sequence: TGTGCCAGCAGTGAAGTGGGGACCAATGAAAAACTGTTTTTT. Protein: CASSEVGTNEKLFF.

The sample holds a few counts of this clonotype. V and J are TRBV28 and TRBJ2-1, with 8 bases fitting TRBD2. With V trimmed by 2 bases and J by 2 bases, 2 bases remained unmatched. CDR1 is MDHEN and CDR2 is SYDVKM in the germline V gene. The CDR3 runs 15 residues. CDR3 protein: CASSLVREAYNEQFF. CDR3 DNA: TGTGCCAGCAGTTTAGTGCGGGAGGCCTACAATGAGCAGTTCTTC.

In its sample, this clonotype was seen many times. CDR3 sequence (DNA): TGTGCCAGCAGTTTATCGGGCCCGAACACCGGGGAGCTGTTTTTT. Its protein product is CASSLSGPNTGELFF. This chain links TRBV27 with TRBJ2-2, with D hard to call. The germline V gene encodes CDR1 MNHEY and CDR2 SMNVEV (reference sequence). V shed 0 bases and J shed 0 bases, with 5 bases lying between them. The CDR3 length is 15 residues.

This clonotype occurred many times. The CDR3 nucleotides read TGTGCCAGCAGCTTAAGCAGGTACGAGCAGTACTTC. Translating gives CASSLSRYEQYF. The J gene is TRBJ2-7, the V gene TRBV7-9; D not certain. Germline V gives CDR1 SEHNR, CDR2 FQNEAQ (reference sequence). The CDR3 covers 12 residues. Trimming took off 2 bases at V and 4 bases at J, with 6 bases between the two ends. The full variable domain, its missing parts supplied by reference TRBV7-9 and TRBJ2-7, is DTGVSQNPRHKITKRGQNVTFRCDPISEHNRLYWYRQTLGQGPEFLTYFQNEAQLEKSRLLSDRFSAERPKGSFSTLEIQRTEQGDSAMYLCASSLSRYEQYFGPGTRLTVT.

This chain links TRBV4-2 with TRBJ2-5; the match to TRBD2 covers 7 bases. Germline CDR1 and CDR2: LGHNA and YNFKEQ. This CDR3 spans 15 amino acids. The ends lost 2 bases at V and 5 bases at J; junction bases unmatched: 8. The CDR3 region has the DNA TGTGCCAGCAGCCAAAGACCTCGGGAGGTGGAGACCCAGTACTTC. Translating it yields CASSQRPREVETQYF.

V gene TRBV12-3 or TRBV12-4 combines with J gene TRBJ2-3, with a tentative D call TRBD2 (7 bases). V dropped 3 bases and J dropped 6 bases, with 16 bases sitting between them. The CDR3 sequence is 15 residues long. The CDR3 DNA is TGTGCCAGCAGTTTGGGGGCGGGAGATGCGGATACGCAGTATTTT. Encoded protein: CASSLGAGDADTQYF.

The table lists this clonotype with many counts. The gene calls are TRBV10-3 and TRBJ2-2, with unresolved D. The V and J ends lost 3 bases and 7 bases respectively, with 3 bases between them. The CDR3 is 11 amino acids. CDR1 and CDR2 from the germline V gene are ENHRY and SYGVKD. The CDR3 spells CAISDVGELFF. The CDR3 nucleotides read TGTGCCATCAGTGATGTCGGGGAGCTGTTTTTT.